The 19 T cell receptor beta chains reported below all come from one sample, sequenced in a study of T cell responses to AZD1222 COVID-19 vaccine. Sequenced by immunoSEQ multiplex PCR; TCRdb stores in-frame clones only, minus some. The table has about 180,000 clones, around 93% seen once. The sample was peripheral blood, taken 28 days after the second dose of the MenACWY control vaccine. The source of these receptors is an adult who received the MenACWY meningococcal vaccine as a control.

This chain joins TRBV9 and TRBJ2-3, with 9 bases matching TRBD2. CDR1 SGDLS and CDR2 YYNGEE come from the germline V gene. J gave up 2 bases and V 4 bases, and 8 bases lay outside the gene matches. The CDR3 sequence is 16 residues long. CDR3 region: CASSTIAGVATDTQYF. The DNA of the CDR3 is TGTGCCAGCAGCACGATAGCGGGGGTAGCCACAGATACGCAGTATTTT.

The chain recombines TRBV19 with TRBJ1-1, with TRBD1 identical over 8 bases. The trim removed 5 bases at V and 1 base at J, leaving 6 bases unmatched. CDR1 and CDR2 from the germline V gene are LNHDA and SQIVND (reference sequence). The CDR3 is 15 amino acids. CDR3 residues: CASSFRTGTNTEAFF. The CDR3 coding sequence is TGTGCCAGTAGTTTCCGGACAGGGACGAACACTGAAGCTTTCTTT.

The rearrangement links TRBV14 to TRBJ2-5; TRBD2 matches at 9 bases. The CDR3 runs to 17 residues. Germline V gene data show CDR1 as SGHDN and CDR2 as FVKESK. The junction had 8 bases not matched to a gene; V was cut back by 0 bases and J by 3 bases. The CDR3 here is CASSQETLLAGKETQYF. The DNA of the CDR3 is TGTGCCAGCAGCCAAGAAACGTTACTAGCGGGTAAAGAGACCCAGTACTTC.

The chain employs TRBV10-3 and TRBJ1-4, with D tentatively TRBD1 (5 bases). The V end lost 0 bases, the J end lost 0 bases, and 17 bases lay between the germline ends. Germline loops: CDR1 ENHRY, CDR2 SYGVKD. The CDR3 loop spans 19 amino acids. Here the CDR3 reads CAISESLDTRITTNEKLFF. CDR3 nucleotides: TGTGCCATCAGTGAGTCATTGGACACACGAATCACAACTAATGAAAAACTGTTTTTT.

This rearrangement joins TRBV3-1 (or the pseudogene TRBV3-2) to TRBJ2-3; 8 bases fit TRBD2. The CDR3 contains 16 residues. From germline, CDR1 is LGHDT and CDR2 YNNKEL (reference sequence). The junction had 5 bases not matched to a gene; V was cut back by 1 base and J by 2 bases. CDR3 loop: CASSQAAGGITDTQYF. In nucleotides, the CDR3 is TGTGCCAGCAGCCAAGCGGCGGGGGGCATCACAGATACGCAGTATTTT.

The chain employs TRBV6-5 and TRBJ2-7; D may be TRBD1 or TRBD2 (6 bases each). Germline V gene sequence: CDR1 MNHEY, CDR2 SVGAGI. Trimming took off 5 bases at V and 0 bases at J, with 14 bases between the two ends. CDR3 length: 15 residues. The CDR3 is CASSTTGASSYEQYF. CDR3 bases: TGTGCCAGCAGTACCACGGGGGCGAGCTCCTACGAGCAGTACTTC.

This chain connects TRBV6-5 to TRBJ1-2; perhaps TRBD1 as D (6 bases). CDR3 size: 15 residues. Germline lookup yields CDR1 MNHEY and CDR2 SVGAGI. V was pared by 6 bases and J by 0 bases, with 14 bases between. The CDR3 region is CASSRGGATNYGYTF. In nucleotides, the CDR3 is TGTGCCAGCAGCCGCGGGGGGGCTACTAACTATGGCTACACCTTC.

This clone was seen once. The rearrangement links TRBV7-2 to TRBJ1-4, with no clear D. V was shortened by 2 bases and J by 8 bases, with 6 bases between the two germline ends. Germline CDR1 and CDR2: SGHTA and FQGNSA. This CDR3 has 12 amino acids. The CDR3 spells CASSLRREKLFF. CDR3 in DNA: TGTGCCAGCAGCTTAAGAAGGGAAAAACTGTTTTTT. Looking up the rest from reference TRBV7-2 and TRBJ1-4 gives the full variable domain: GAGVSQSPSNKVTEKGKDVELRCDPISGHTALYWYRQSLGQGLEFLIYFQGNSAPDKSGLPSDRFSAERTGGSVSTLTIQRTQQEDSAVYLCASSLRREKLFFGSGTQLSVL.

The chain employs TRBV12-3 or TRBV12-4 and TRBJ1-2; possible D gene TRBD1, 5 bases. The CDR3 extends over 12 amino acids. V was shortened by 3 bases and J by 8 bases, with 10 bases between the two germline ends. The chain's CDR3 is CASSLGVTGYTF. The CDR3 nucleotides read TGTGCCAGCAGTTTGGGGGTAACCGGCTACACCTTC.

This clone has more than one count but fewer than ten. CDR3 sequence reads: CASSEGLNPTINEKLFF. The CDR3 DNA is TGTGCCAGCAGTGAAGGGCTAAACCCGACCATAAATGAAAAACTGTTTTTT. The chain links TRBV6-1 to TRBJ1-4; no clear D. Looked up from germline, CDR1 is MNHNS and CDR2 is SASEGT. Deletions cut 1 base from V and 5 bases from J, with 17 bases between. This CDR3 has 17 amino acids.

This clone showed up just a few times. The rearrangement joins TRBV5-1 to TRBJ1-1; 9 bases fit TRBD1. The CDR3 consists of 14 residues. Germline-derived CDR1 and CDR2 are SGHRS and YFSETQ. V shed 4 bases, J shed 1 base, and the junction held 2 bases outside the gene matches. The CDR3 reads CASSATGGNTEAFF. CDR3 DNA: TGCGCCAGCAGCGCGACAGGGGGGAACACTGAAGCTTTCTTT. The full variable domain, in which reference TRBV5-1 and TRBJ1-1 provide the parts outside the CDR3, is KAGVTQTPRYLIKTRGQQVTLSCSPISGHRSVSWYQQTPGQGLQFLFEYFSETQRNKGNFPGRFSGRQFSNSRSEMNVSTLELGDSALYLCASSATGGNTEAFFGQGTRLTVV.

This chain links TRBV5-5 with TRBJ1-6; 7 bases align to TRBD1. CDR3 length: 15 residues. The germline V gene encodes CDR1 SGHKS and CDR2 YYEKEE (reference sequence). Trimming at V came to 2 bases and at J to 9 bases, leaving 8 bases not matched to a gene. CDR3 amino acids: CASSLTGQESSPLHF. CDR3 bases: TGTGCCAGCAGCTTAACCGGACAGGAGTCTTCACCCCTCCACTTT.

CDR3 nucleotides: TGTGCCAGCAGTTCGTTCTTCGGGGAGCTGTTTTTT. Translated, it gives CASSSFFGELFF. This rearrangement joins TRBV6-2 or TRBV6-3 to TRBJ2-2; D not certain. CDR3 length: 12 residues. Germline V gives CDR1 MNHEY, CDR2 SVGEGT. V dropped 4 bases and J dropped 7 bases, with 7 bases sitting between them.

This chain links TRBV21-1 with TRBJ2-7; whether TRBD2, the table's D call, matches the DNA was not checked. TRBV21-1 is a pseudogene segment. CDR3 length: 17 residues. The CDR3 is CASSKRWGGLRSYEQYF. The CDR3 DNA reads TGTGCCAGCAGCAAACGGTGGGGGGGACTCAGATCATACGAGCAGTACTTC.

The chain joins TRBV4-1 to TRBJ1-1; D unresolved. CDR3 length: 14 amino acids. Germline V CDR1 and CDR2: MGHRA, YSYEKL. The V end was cut by 4 bases, the J end by 4 bases, with 13 bases between. This CDR3 is CASSPIPWGTEAFF. The CDR3 DNA sequence: TGCGCCAGCAGCCCTATCCCGTGGGGCACTGAAGCTTTCTTT.

CDR3 sequence reads: CASSLRQGNTGELFF. The CDR3 DNA is TGTGCCAGCAGCTTACGGCAGGGAAACACCGGGGAGCTGTTTTTT. The gene calls are TRBV7-8 and TRBJ2-2; tentative D call: TRBD1 (5 bases). CDR1 and CDR2 from the germline V gene are SGHVS and FQNEAQ. Between the trimmed V and J ends, which lost 2 bases and 2 bases, there was a span of 9 bases. The CDR3 covers 15 residues. The variable domain in full, with the rest retrieved from reference TRBV7-8 and TRBJ2-2, is GAGVSQSPRYKVAKRGQDVALRCDPISGHVSLFWYQQALGQGPEFLTYFQNEAQLDKSGLPSDRFFAERPEGSVSTLKIQRTQQEDSAVYLCASSLRQGNTGELFFGEGSRLTVL.

With regard to this clone: The final CDR3 position lacks the conserved phenylalanine or tryptophan, pointing to a likely read error. This rearrangement joins TRBV18 to TRBJ1-2; 8 nucleotides agree with TRBD1. There are 14 residues in the CDR3. V shed 4 bases, J shed 5 bases, and the junction held 6 bases outside the gene matches. Germline V gene sequence: CDR1 KGHSH, CDR2 LQKENI. CDR3 amino acids: CASSLDRVRYGYTL. CDR3 nucleotide sequence: TGTGCCAGCTCACTGGACAGGGTCCGGTATGGCTACACCTTG.

The J gene is TRBJ2-7, the V gene TRBV6-2 or TRBV6-3; no reliable D call. This CDR3 spans 11 amino acids. Trimming removed 2 bases at V and 9 bases at J, with 8 bases between. Germline-derived CDR1 and CDR2 are MNHEY and SVGEGT. This CDR3 reads CASSYTHAQYF. CDR3 sequence (DNA): TGTGCCAGCAGTTACACACACGCGCAGTACTTC.

J is TRBJ2-3 and V is TRBV3-1 (or the pseudogene TRBV3-2); TRBD2 matches 9 bases. There are 16 residues in the CDR3. Germline V gene data show CDR1 as LGHDT and CDR2 as YNNKEL (reference sequence). Trimming at V came to 7 bases and at J to 4 bases, leaving 12 bases not matched to a gene. CDR3 coding DNA: TGTGCCAGCATCAAGGGTAGCGGGGGATCATCAGATACGCAGTATTTT. Its protein is CASIKGSGGSSDTQYF.